The clone carrying this T cell receptor (beta chain) appeared many times. With 2 bases removed from V and 2 bases from J, the gap between germline ends came to 8 bases. The CDR3 spans 14 residues. This sample is drawn from a study of identical twins. TCRdb redid the calling of the 5' RACE reads with MiXCR, one entry per CDR3 protein. The table records more than 400,000 distinct CDR3 sequences, roughly 15% of them present only once. Another study also made use of these data, one on yellow fever vaccine responses in identical twins.

This sequence joins TRBV12-3 or TRBV12-4 and TRBJ2-3, with a weak D call TRBD2 (5 bases). The sequence was obtained from a woman in her late teens or twenties in good health. Sequenced material: CD4+ T cells sorted from blood. DNA of the CDR3: TGTGCCAGCAGTTTATGGGAGCCCACAGATACGCAGTATTTT. Translating it yields CASSLWEPTDTQYF.